The 17 T cell receptor beta chains in this list originate from one sample, sequenced in a study of T cell responses to AZD1222 COVID-19 vaccine. Assay used: immunoSEQ multiplex PCR; TCRdb lists only in-frame clones, some missing. The table lists over 120,000 clones, approximately 92% of them singletons. The starting material was peripheral blood, obtained 28 days after the second AZD1222 dose. The receptors originated from an adult who received the AZD1222 COVID-19 vaccine.

J is TRBJ1-3 and V is TRBV6-5; D may be TRBD1 (5 bases). From germline, CDR1 is MNHEY and CDR2 SVGAGI. The V end lost 11 bases, the J end lost 0 bases, and 11 bases lay between the germline ends. This CDR3 comprises 13 residues. The CDR3 region has the DNA TGTGCCGTGACAGCCCTCTCTGGAAACACCATATATTTT. It yields the protein CAVTALSGNTIYF.

The CDR3 region is CSARPGATYSTDTQYF. DNA for the CDR3: TGCAGCGCCCGGCCGGGAGCTACCTATAGCACAGATACGCAGTATTTT. The chain employs TRBV29-1 and TRBJ2-3; maybe TRBD2 (6 bases). Trimming removed 7 bases at V and 0 bases at J, with 20 bases between. There are 16 residues in the CDR3. CDR1 and CDR2 (germline): SQVTM, ANQGSEA.

The chain couples TRBV6-5 to TRBJ1-3; D is perhaps TRBD1 (5 bases). CDR3 length equals 15 residues. V lost 6 bases to trimming and J lost 4 bases, with 16 bases between them. Per the germline V gene, CDR1 is MNHEY and CDR2 is SVGAGI. CDR3 coding DNA: TGTGCCAGCAGCCCGGGCACAGGCTTGGGAAACACCATATATTTT. Translating it yields CASSPGTGLGNTIYF.

The rearrangement uses TRBV6-4 and TRBJ2-3; the match to TRBD1 covers 7 bases. CDR1 and CDR2 (germline): MRHNA, SNTAGT. J was trimmed by 0 bases and V by 6 bases; bases with no gene match: 3. The CDR3 is made up of 14 amino acids. The CDR3 DNA is TGTGCCAGCAGGGGGACAGCTAGCACAGATACGCAGTATTTT. This translates into CASRGTASTDTQYF.

The V gene is TRBV18, the J gene TRBJ2-7; possible D gene TRBD1, 5 bases. Trimming took off 1 base at V and 2 bases at J, with 12 bases between the two ends. Per germline, CDR1 KGHSH and CDR2 LQKENI. The CDR3 spans 15 residues. This CDR3 is CASSPRIQDTYEQYF. The CDR3 region has the DNA TGTGCCAGCTCACCACGGATACAGGATACCTACGAGCAGTACTTC.

In this sample, this clone turned up once. The chain links TRBV4-1 to TRBJ1-1, with a tentative D call TRBD1 (6 bases). Looked up from germline, CDR1 is MGHRA and CDR2 is YSYEKL. The CDR3 loop spans 17 amino acids. V lost 1 base, J lost 6 bases, and 21 bases lay in between. CDR3 in DNA: TGCGCCAGCAGCCAAGCCGGGGGCGCGAATATTCAGGCTGAAGCTTTCTTT. Its translation: CASSQAGGANIQAEAFF.

V gene TRBV6-2 or TRBV6-3 combines with J gene TRBJ2-3, with no clear D. The CDR3 extends over 15 amino acids. CDR1 is MNHEY and CDR2 is SVGEGT in the germline V gene. Between the trimmed V and J ends, which lost 0 bases and 2 bases, there was a span of 9 bases. CDR3 DNA sequence: TGTGCCAGCAGTTACTCGGCACGGGCCACAGATACGCAGTATTTT. Protein sequence: CASSYSARATDTQYF.

This clone was seen just once. The V and J genes are TRBV6-2 or TRBV6-3 and TRBJ2-1, with TRBD2 identical over 8 bases. Trimming removed 6 bases from V and 7 bases from J; junction bases left unmatched: 11. The germline V gene has CDR1 MNHEY and CDR2 SVGEGT. The CDR3 extends over 15 amino acids. CDR3 bases: TGTGCCAGCAGCCGCCGGGTTAGCGGGATTAATGAGCAGTTCTTC. It codes for CASSRRVSGINEQFF.

The chain couples TRBV6-5 to TRBJ1-5; D unresolved. Germline CDR1 MNHEY, CDR2 SVGAGI. The CDR3 is made up of 14 amino acids. V lost 6 bases and J 1 base, leaving 10 bases between the germline ends. The CDR3 sequence: CASSVTVSNQPQHF. CDR3 DNA: TGTGCCAGCAGCGTTACCGTGAGCAATCAGCCCCAGCATTTT.

V gene TRBV28 combines with J gene TRBJ1-1, with a possible D match to TRBD1 (6 bases). Deletions cut 1 base from V and 1 base from J, with 10 bases between. Germline V gives CDR1 MDHEN, CDR2 SYDVKM. This CDR3 is built from 15 residues. The CDR3 nucleotides read TGTGCCAGCAGTTTATCAGACAGGACGAACACTGAAGCTTTCTTT. It specifies CASSLSDRTNTEAFF.

Details on this clone: The identical CDR3 is also encoded by other nucleotide sequences in the sample. This sequence joins TRBV9 and TRBJ1-5, with D possibly matching TRBD1 (5 bases). This CDR3 has 14 amino acids. The germline V and J ends were trimmed by 4 bases and 3 bases, with 11 bases remaining between them. From germline, CDR1 is SGDLS and CDR2 YYNGEE. CDR3 in amino acids: CASSPGAPNQPQHF. The CDR3 DNA follows: TGTGCCAGCAGCCCTGGGGCCCCCAATCAGCCCCAGCATTTT.

This clone was detected only once. This sequence joins TRBV5-4 and TRBJ2-7, with 9 bases that match TRBD2. Germline CDR1 is SGHNT and CDR2 is YYREEE (reference sequence). The ends lost 4 bases at V and 1 base at J; junction bases unmatched: 6. The CDR3 runs 15 residues. CDR3: CASSPGTSLSYEQYF. The CDR3, as DNA: TGTGCCAGCAGCCCCGGGACTAGCCTTTCCTACGAGCAGTACTTC.

The chain employs TRBV5-5 and TRBJ1-4; D uncertain. The CDR3 covers 13 residues. V lost 0 bases and J 6 bases, leaving 6 bases between the germline ends. Germline assignment: CDR1 SGHKS and CDR2 YYEKEE (reference sequence). DNA of the CDR3: TGTGCCAGCAGCTTGGGACTCCATGAAAAACTGTTTTTT. Translated, it gives CASSLGLHEKLFF.

This clone was counted a single time. This sequence joins TRBV7-8 and TRBJ1-5, with D unclear. The V end was cut by 2 bases, the J end by 0 bases, with 8 bases between. This CDR3 region has 15 residues. Germline CDR1 reads SGHVS; CDR2 reads FQNEAQ. CDR3 nucleotides: TGTGCCAGCAGCTTAACCCAATATAGCAATCAGCCCCAGCATTTT. Translated: CASSLTQYSNQPQHF.

This clone has a single count. The rearrangement links TRBV7-2 to TRBJ1-5; no reliable D call. Germline values: CDR1 SGHTA, CDR2 FQGNSA. Deletions cut 5 bases from V and 7 bases from J, with 18 bases between. The CDR3 is made up of 15 amino acids. As DNA, the CDR3 is TGTGCCAGCAGCCCGCCTGGAGGGTCCGACCAGCCCCAGCATTTT. It encodes CASSPPGGSDQPQHF.

The rearrangement joins TRBV28 to TRBJ2-7; the D is unclear. CDR3 length: 12 amino acids. The germline CDR1 and CDR2 sequences are MDHEN and SYDVKM. The V end lost 3 bases, the J end lost 4 bases, and 7 bases lay between the germline ends. This chain's CDR3 is CASSLTVYEQYF. The CDR3 DNA is TGTGCCAGCAGTTTGACCGTATACGAGCAGTACTTC.

The chain recombines TRBV6-5 with TRBJ1-6; a possible D gene is TRBD1 (5 bases). CDR3 length equals 14 residues. Trimming pared 11 bases from V and 5 bases from J, leaving 16 bases between. Germline lookup yields CDR1 MNHEY and CDR2 SVGAGI. The CDR3 DNA reads TGTGCCGGAGGGCCAGAGGGACATAATTCACCCCTCCACTTT. Its protein product is CAGGPEGHNSPLHF.